Below, 2 T cell receptor beta chains from the same sample are listed, as sequenced in a study of shared clonotypes between healthy human individuals. Only in-frame clones appear in the TCRdb table, and some are missing; sequencing was by immunoSEQ multiplex PCR. The sample has roughly 1.5 million clones; approximately 98% are singletons. Input material: naive CD4+ T cells sorted from blood. Subset described: CD45RA+ positively selected. The receptors stem from a young man in good health.

The J gene is TRBJ2-3, the V gene TRBV5-4; a weak D match, TRBD1 (5 bases). This CDR3 region has 13 residues. CDR1 SGHNT and CDR2 YYREEE come from the germline V gene (reference sequence). The germline V and J ends were trimmed by 0 bases and 6 bases, with 8 bases remaining between them. The chain's CDR3 is CASSLGGPDTQYF. The CDR3 coding sequence is TGTGCCAGCAGCTTGGGGGGCCCGGATACGCAGTATTTT.

This clone appeared a single time. The chain is built from TRBV28 and TRBJ2-5; D perhaps matches TRBD2 (5 bases). CDR3 length equals 13 residues. Germline assignment: CDR1 MDHEN and CDR2 SYDVKM. The V end was cut by 5 bases, the J end by 4 bases, with 11 bases between. The CDR3 spells CASSLRGIETQYF. The CDR3 DNA reads as TGTGCCAGCAGTCTCCGGGGTATAGAGACCCAGTACTTC.